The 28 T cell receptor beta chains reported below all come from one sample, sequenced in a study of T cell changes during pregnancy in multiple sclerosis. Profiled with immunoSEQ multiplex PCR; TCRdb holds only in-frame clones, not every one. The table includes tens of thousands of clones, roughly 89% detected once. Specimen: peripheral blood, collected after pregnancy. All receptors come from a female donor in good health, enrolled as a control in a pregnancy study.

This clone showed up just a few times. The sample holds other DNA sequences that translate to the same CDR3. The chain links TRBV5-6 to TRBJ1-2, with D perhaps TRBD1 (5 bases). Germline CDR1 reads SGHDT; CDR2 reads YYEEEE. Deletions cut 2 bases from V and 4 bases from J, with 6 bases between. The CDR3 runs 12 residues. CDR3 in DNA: TGTGCCAGCAGCTTAGACAGCTATGGCTACACCTTC. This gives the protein CASSLDSYGYTF.

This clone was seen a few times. The CDR3 sequence: CASSSKSWGRGGSPLHF. The CDR3 nucleotides read TGTGCCAGCAGCTCAAAATCCTGGGGCAGGGGTGGATCACCCCTCCACTTT. V and J are TRBV7-9 and TRBJ1-6; TRBD1 might be the D (6 bases). The germline V gene has CDR1 SEHNR and CDR2 FQNEAQ (reference sequence). The CDR3 contains 17 residues. V was clipped by 4 bases and J by 10 bases, with 23 bases between them.

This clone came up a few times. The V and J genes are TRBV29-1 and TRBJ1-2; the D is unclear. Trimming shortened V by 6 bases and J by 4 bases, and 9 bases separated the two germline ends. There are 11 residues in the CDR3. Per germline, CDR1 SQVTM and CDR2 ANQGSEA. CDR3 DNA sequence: TGCAGCGTCGGTAATCTCTATGGCTACACCTTC. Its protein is CSVGNLYGYTF.

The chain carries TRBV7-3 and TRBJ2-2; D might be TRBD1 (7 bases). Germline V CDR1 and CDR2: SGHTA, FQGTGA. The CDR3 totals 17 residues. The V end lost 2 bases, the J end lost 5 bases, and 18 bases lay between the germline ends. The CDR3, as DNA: TGTGCCAGCAGCTTAGTAGTGCCAGGGGGGAAAACCGGGGAGCTGTTTTTT. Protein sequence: CASSLVVPGGKTGELFF.

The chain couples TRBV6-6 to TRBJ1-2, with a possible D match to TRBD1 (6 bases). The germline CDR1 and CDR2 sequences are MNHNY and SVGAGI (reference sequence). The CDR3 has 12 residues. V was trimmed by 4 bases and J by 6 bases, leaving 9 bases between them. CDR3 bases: TGTGCCAGCAGTTCCCACAGGGATGGCTACACCTTC. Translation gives CASSSHRDGYTF.

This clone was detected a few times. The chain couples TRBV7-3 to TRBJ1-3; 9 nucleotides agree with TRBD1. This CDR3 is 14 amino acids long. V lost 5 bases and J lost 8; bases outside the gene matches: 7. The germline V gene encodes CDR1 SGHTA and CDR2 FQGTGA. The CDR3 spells CASSPGTGTDTIYF. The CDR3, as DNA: TGTGCCAGCAGCCCGGGGACAGGGACGGACACCATATATTTT.

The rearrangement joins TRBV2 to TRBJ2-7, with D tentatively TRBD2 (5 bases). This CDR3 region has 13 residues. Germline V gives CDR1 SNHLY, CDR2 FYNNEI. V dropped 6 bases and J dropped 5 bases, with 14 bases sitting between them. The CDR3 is CASSPGPGDEQYF. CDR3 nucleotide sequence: TGTGCCAGCAGCCCAGGTCCCGGGGACGAGCAGTACTTC.

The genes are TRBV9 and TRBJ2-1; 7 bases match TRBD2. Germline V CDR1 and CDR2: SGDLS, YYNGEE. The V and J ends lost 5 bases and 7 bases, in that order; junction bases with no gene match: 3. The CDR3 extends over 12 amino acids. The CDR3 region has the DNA TGTGCCAGCAGGGGACTAACTAATGAGCAGTTCTTC. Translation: CASRGLTNEQFF. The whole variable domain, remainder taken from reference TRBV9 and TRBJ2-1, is DSGVTQTPKHLITATGQRVTLRCSPRSGDLSVYWYQQSLDQGLQFLIQYYNGEERAKGNILERFSAQQFPDLHSELNLSSLELGDSALYFCASRGLTNEQFFGPGTRLTVL.

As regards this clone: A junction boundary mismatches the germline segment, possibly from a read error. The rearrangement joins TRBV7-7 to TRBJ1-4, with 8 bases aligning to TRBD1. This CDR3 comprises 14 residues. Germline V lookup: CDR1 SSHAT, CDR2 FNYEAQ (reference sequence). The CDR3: CASSPTGVGEKLFF. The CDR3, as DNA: TGTGCTAGCAGCCCGACAGGGGTCGGTGAAAAACTGTTTTTT. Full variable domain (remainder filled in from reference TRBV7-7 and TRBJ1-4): GAGVSQSPRYKVTKRGQDVTLRCDPISSHATLYWYQQALGQGPEFLTYFNYEAQPDKSGLPSDRFSAERPEGSISTLTIQRTEQRDSAMYRCASSPTGVGEKLFFGSGTQLSVL.

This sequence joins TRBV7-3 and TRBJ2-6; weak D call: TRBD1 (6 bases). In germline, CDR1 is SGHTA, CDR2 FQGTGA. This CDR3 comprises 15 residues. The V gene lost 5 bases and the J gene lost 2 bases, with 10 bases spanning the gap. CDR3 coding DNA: TGTGCCAGCAGCAAACAGGGAGCTGGGGCCAACGTCCTGACTTTC. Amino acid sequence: CASSKQGAGANVLTF.

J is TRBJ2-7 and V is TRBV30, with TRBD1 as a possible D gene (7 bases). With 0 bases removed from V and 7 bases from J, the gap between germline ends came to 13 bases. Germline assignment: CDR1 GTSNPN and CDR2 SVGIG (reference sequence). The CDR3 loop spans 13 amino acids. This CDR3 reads CAWSVLTGREQYF. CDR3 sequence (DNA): TGTGCCTGGAGTGTTCTGACAGGGAGGGAGCAGTACTTC.

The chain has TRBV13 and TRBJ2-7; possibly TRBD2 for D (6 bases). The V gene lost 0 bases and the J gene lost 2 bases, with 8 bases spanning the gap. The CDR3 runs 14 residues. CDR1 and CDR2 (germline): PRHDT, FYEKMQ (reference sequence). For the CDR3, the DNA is TGTGCCAGCAGCTTAGGGCCGGGAGCCTACGAGCAGTACTTC. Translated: CASSLGPGAYEQYF.

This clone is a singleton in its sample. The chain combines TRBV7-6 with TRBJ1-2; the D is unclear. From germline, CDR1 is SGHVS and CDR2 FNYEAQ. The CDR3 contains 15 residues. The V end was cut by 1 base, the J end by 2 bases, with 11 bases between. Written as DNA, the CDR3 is TGTGCCAGCAGCTTAGGGTCTCAGTTAAACTATGGCTACACCTTC. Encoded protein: CASSLGSQLNYGYTF.

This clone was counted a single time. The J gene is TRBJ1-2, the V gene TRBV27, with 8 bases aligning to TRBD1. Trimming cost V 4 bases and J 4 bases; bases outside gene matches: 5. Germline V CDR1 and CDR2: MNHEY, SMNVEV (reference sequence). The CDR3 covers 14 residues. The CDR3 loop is CASSSTGEAYGYTF. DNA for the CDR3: TGTGCCAGCAGTTCGACAGGGGAGGCCTATGGCTACACCTTC.

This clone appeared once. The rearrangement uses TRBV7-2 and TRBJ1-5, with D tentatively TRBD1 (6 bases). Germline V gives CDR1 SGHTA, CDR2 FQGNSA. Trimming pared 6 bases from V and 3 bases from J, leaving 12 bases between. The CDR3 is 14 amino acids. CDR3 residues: CASSQQGYNQPQHF. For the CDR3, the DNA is TGTGCCAGCAGTCAACAGGGTTACAATCAGCCCCAGCATTTT.

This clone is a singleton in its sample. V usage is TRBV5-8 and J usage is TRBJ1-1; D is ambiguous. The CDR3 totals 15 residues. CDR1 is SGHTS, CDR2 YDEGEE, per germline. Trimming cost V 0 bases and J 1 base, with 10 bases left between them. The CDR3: CASSLVRQENTEAFF. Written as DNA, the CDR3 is TGTGCCAGCAGCTTGGTTCGGCAGGAGAACACTGAAGCTTTCTTT.

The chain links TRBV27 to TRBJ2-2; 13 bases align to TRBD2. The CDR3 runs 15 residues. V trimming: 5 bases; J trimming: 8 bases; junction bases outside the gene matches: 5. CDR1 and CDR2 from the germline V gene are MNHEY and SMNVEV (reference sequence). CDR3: CASSVLAGGPGELFF. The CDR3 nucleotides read TGTGCCAGCAGTGTACTAGCGGGGGGGCCTGGGGAGCTGTTTTTT.

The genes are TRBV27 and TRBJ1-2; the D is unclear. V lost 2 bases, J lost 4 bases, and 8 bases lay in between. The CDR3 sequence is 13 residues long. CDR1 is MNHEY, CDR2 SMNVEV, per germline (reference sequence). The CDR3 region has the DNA TGTGCCAGCAGTTTAAATCAGGCCTATGGCTACACCTTC. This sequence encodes CASSLNQAYGYTF.

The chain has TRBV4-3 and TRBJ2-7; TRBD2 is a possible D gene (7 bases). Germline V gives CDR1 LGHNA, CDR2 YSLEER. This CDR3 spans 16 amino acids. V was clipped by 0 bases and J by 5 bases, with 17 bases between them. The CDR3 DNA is TGCGCCAGCAGCCAAGATTTTAGGGAGGGGGTCCACGAGCAGTACTTC. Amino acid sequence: CASSQDFREGVHEQYF.

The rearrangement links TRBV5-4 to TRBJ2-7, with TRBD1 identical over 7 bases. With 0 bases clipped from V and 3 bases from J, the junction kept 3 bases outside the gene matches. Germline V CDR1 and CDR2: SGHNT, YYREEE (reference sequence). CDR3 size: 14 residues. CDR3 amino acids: CASSLDRGLYEQYF. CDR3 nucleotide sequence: TGTGCCAGCAGCTTGGATAGGGGGCTCTACGAGCAGTACTTC.

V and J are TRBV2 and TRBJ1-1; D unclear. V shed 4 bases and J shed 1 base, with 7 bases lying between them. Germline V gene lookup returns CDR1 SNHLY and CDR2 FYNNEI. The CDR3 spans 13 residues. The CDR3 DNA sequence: TGTGCCAGCAGTGGTTTGCGGAACACTGAAGCTTTCTTT. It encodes CASSGLRNTEAFF.

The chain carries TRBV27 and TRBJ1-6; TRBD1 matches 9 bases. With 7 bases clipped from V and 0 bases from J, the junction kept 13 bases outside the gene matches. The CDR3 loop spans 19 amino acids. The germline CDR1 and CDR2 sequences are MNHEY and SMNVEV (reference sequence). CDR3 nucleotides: TGTGCCAGCACCCCACGGGGACAGGGTTATAGCTCCTATAATTCACCCCTCCACTTT. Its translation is CASTPRGQGYSSYNSPLHF.

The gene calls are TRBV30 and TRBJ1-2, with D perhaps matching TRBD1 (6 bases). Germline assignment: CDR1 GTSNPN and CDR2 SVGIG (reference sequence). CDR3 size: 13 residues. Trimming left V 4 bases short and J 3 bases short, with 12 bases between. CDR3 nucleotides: TGTGCCTGGAAGCGGGACACCTACTATGGCTACACCTTC. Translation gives CAWKRDTYYGYTF.

CDR3 in amino acids: CASSRGQGAGGYTF. The CDR3 DNA is TGCGCCAGCAGCCGGGGACAGGGGGCTGGTGGCTACACCTTC. The chain is built from TRBV4-3 and TRBJ1-2; 12 bases are a match to TRBD1. Trimming cost V 4 bases and J 7 bases; bases outside gene matches: 4. CDR3 length: 14 amino acids. CDR1 and CDR2 (germline): LGHNA, YSLEER.

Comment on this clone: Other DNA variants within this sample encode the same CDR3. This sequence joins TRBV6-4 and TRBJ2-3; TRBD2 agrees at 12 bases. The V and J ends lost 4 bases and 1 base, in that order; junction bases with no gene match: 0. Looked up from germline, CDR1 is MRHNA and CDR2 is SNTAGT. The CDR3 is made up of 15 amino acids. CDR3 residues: CASSASGGGTDTQYF. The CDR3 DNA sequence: TGTGCCAGCAGTGCTAGCGGGGGGGGCACAGATACGCAGTATTTT.

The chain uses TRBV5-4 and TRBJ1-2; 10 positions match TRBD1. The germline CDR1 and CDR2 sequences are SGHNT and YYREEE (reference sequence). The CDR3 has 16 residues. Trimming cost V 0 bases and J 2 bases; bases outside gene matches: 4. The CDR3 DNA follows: TGTGCCAGCAGCTTGGAAAAGACAGGGGGCAACTATGGCTACACCTTC. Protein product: CASSLEKTGGNYGYTF.

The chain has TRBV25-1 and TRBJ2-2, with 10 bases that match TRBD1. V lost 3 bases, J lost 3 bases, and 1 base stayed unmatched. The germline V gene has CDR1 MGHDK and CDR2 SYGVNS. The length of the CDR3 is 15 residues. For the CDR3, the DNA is TGTGCCAGCAGTGACGGGACAGGGGACACCGGGGAGCTGTTTTTT. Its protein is CASSDGTGDTGELFF.

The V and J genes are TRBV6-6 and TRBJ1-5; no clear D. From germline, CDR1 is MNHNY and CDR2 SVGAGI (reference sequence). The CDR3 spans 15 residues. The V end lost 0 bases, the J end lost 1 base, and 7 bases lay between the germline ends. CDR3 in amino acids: CASSYSIASNQPQHF. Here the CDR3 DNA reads TGTGCCAGCAGTTACTCGATAGCAAGCAATCAGCCCCAGCATTTT.